This TCR beta chain was observed in a study of OX40 agonist ivuxolimab in advanced cancers. For the study at large: Antecedent anti-PD-1, anti-PD-L1 or anti-CTLA-4 therapy was permissible, with roughly 36% having received some. Points from the study as a whole: Clonal expansion from baseline to week 6 occurred in both CD4+ and CD8+ T cells.

The timepoints at which blood was sampled were baseline, cycle 4 day 1, and cycle 7 day 1. Worth noting for this clone: Its cognate antigen is unknown.

V lost 0 bases, J lost 3 bases, and 6 bases stayed unmatched. The CDR3 consists of 16 residues. Germline CDR1 and CDR2: PRHDT and FYEKMQ (reference sequence). The repertoire was sequenced with immunoSEQ multiplex PCR; TCRdb's copy has only in-frame clones and lacks some. Of thousands of clones in the sample, 79% were seen once. Sequences were derived from CD4+ or CD8+ T cells sorted from blood, sampled in a trial of the OX40 agonist ivuxolimab. The J gene is TRBJ2-7, the V gene TRBV13; 9 nucleotides line up with TRBD2. The receptor was isolated from an adult with an advanced solid tumor such as melanoma, head and neck, liver or kidney cancer. The CDR3 reads CASSLGGRTSDYEQYF. CDR3 DNA sequence: TGTGCCAGCAGCTTAGGGGGGCGGACTAGCGACTACGAGCAGTACTTC.